These 27 T cell receptor beta chains were sequenced from one sample in a study of spatial heterogeneity in lung cancer. TCRdb ran MiXCR on the 5' RACE reads and lists one entry per CDR3 protein. The sample shows 50,000 to 65,000 distinct CDR3 sequences, roughly 7% of them seen only once. Sample time point: sample taken at primary tumor resection. Whole RNA came from tumor, nontumor lung or frozen PBMC and was sequenced without being sorted. Sequencing used PBMCs, obtained at surgery. The receptors stem from a female donor with early-stage non-small cell lung cancer.

Many counts were recorded for this clonotype. The rearrangement joins TRBV19 to TRBJ2-3, with D maybe TRBD1 (5 bases). This CDR3 is 14 amino acids long. Trimming took off 10 bases at V and 3 bases at J, with 17 bases between the two ends. Per the germline V gene, CDR1 is LNHDA and CDR2 is SQIVND (reference sequence). DNA for the CDR3: TGTGCCACCTCGGGCAGGGCCAAGACAGATACGCAGTATTTT. Residues: CATSGRAKTDTQYF.

This clonotype was seen repeatedly, ten times or more. This chain joins TRBV30 and TRBJ1-2; D is unresolved. There are 11 residues in the CDR3. From germline, CDR1 is GTSNPN and CDR2 SVGIG (reference sequence). V was trimmed by 7 bases and J by 6 bases, leaving 12 bases between them. This CDR3 is CASPEGDGYTF. The CDR3 region has the DNA TGTGCCTCCCCGGAAGGCGATGGCTACACCTTC.

This clonotype was detected many times. The chain employs TRBV28 and TRBJ2-1, with TRBD2 identical over 13 bases. This CDR3 region has 15 residues. The ends lost 4 bases at V and 4 bases at J; junction bases unmatched: 1. Per the germline V gene, CDR1 is MDHEN and CDR2 is SYDVKM. The CDR3, as DNA: TGTGCCAGCAGTTGGACTAGCGGGGGTTACAATGAGCAGTTCTTC. It is translated as CASSWTSGGYNEQFF.

This clonotype was recorded a few times. This rearrangement joins TRBV3-1 to TRBJ2-7; D may match TRBD1 or TRBD2 (5 bases each). Germline V gene sequence: CDR1 LGHDT, CDR2 YNNKEL (reference sequence). The CDR3 extends over 15 amino acids. The V gene lost 4 bases and the J gene lost 2 bases, with 15 bases spanning the gap. CDR3 loop: CASSRFRDGTYEQYF. CDR3 DNA sequence: TGTGCCAGCAGCCGATTCCGGGACGGCACCTACGAGCAGTACTTC.

This clonotype was detected many times. This CDR3 reads CASSQEPRGNTEAFF. CDR3 DNA: TGTGCCAGCAGCCAAGAGCCACGGGGGAACACTGAAGCTTTCTTT. The genes are TRBV3-1 and TRBJ1-1; D gene unclear. Germline-derived CDR1 and CDR2 are LGHDT and YNNKEL (reference sequence). V lost 0 bases to trimming and J lost 1 base, with 9 bases between them. The length of the CDR3 is 15 residues.

This clonotype was recorded at least ten times. The J gene is TRBJ1-3, the V gene TRBV19; D is undetermined. CDR3 length equals 15 residues. Germline V gene sequence: CDR1 LNHDA, CDR2 SQIVND (reference sequence). Trimming removed 8 bases at V and 4 bases at J, with 18 bases between. CDR3 in DNA: TGTGCCAGTTCCTTGCAGGACGGAAACGGAAACACCATATATTTT. Translation: CASSLQDGNGNTIYF.

This clonotype was found many times. The V and J genes are TRBV7-2 and TRBJ1-3; D gene uncertain. This CDR3 spans 13 amino acids. V gave up 6 bases and J gave up 2 bases, with 8 bases separating them. The V gene's germline CDR1 is SGHTA and CDR2 FQGNSA. The CDR3 nucleotides are TGTGCCAGCAGGGCAGAGGCTGGAAACACCATATATTTT. Its protein is CASRAEAGNTIYF.

There are many counts of this clonotype. The J gene is TRBJ2-7, the V gene TRBV10-3, with a tentative D call TRBD1 (5 bases). In germline, CDR1 is ENHRY, CDR2 SYGVKD. Trimming left V 6 bases short and J 3 bases short, with 9 bases between. The length of the CDR3 is 12 residues. CDR3 sequence reads: CAISEDNYEQYF. The CDR3, as DNA: TGTGCCATCAGCGAGGACAACTACGAGCAGTACTTC.

This clonotype was found many times. The chain combines TRBV11-2 with TRBJ1-2; 10 bases line up with TRBD1. The J segment lost 7 bases and the V segment lost 7 bases, leaving 9 bases of the junction unmatched. This CDR3 has 14 residues. The germline gives CDR1 SGHAT, CDR2 FQNNGV. DNA for the CDR3: TGTGCCAGCATGAGGGACAGGGGATCAAGTGGCTACACCTTC. Encoded protein: CASMRDRGSSGYTF.

V and J are TRBV9 and TRBJ1-6; D is possibly TRBD1 (5 bases). The V end lost 2 bases, the J end lost 7 bases, and 10 bases lay between the germline ends. Germline assignment: CDR1 SGDLS and CDR2 YYNGEE. The CDR3 has 14 amino acids. CDR3 loop: CASSVGGNNSPLHF. The CDR3 DNA reads as TGTGCCAGCAGCGTGGGGGGTAACAATTCACCCCTCCACTTT. Using reference TRBV9 and TRBJ1-6 for the parts outside the CDR3, the full variable domain is DSGVTQTPKHLITATGQRVTLRCSPRSGDLSVYWYQQSLDQGLQFLIQYYNGEERAKGNILERFSAQQFPDLHSELNLSSLELGDSALYFCASSVGGNNSPLHFGNGTRLTVT.

This clonotype occurred many times. This chain links TRBV18 with TRBJ2-1; D may be TRBD1 or TRBD2 (6 bases each). Germline loops: CDR1 KGHSH, CDR2 LQKENI. Deletions cut 3 bases from V and 6 bases from J, with 15 bases between. The CDR3 runs to 15 residues. The CDR3 bases are TGTGCCAGCTCACCCGCCGTGGGGGGCCGCAATGAGCAGTTCTTC. It is translated as CASSPAVGGRNEQFF.

This clonotype was picked up many times. The chain links TRBV7-2 to TRBJ2-1; D gene uncertain. Between the trimmed V and J ends, which lost 5 bases and 3 bases, there was a span of 5 bases. The CDR3 is made up of 12 amino acids. Per germline, CDR1 SGHTA and CDR2 FQGNSA. CDR3 DNA sequence: TGTGCCAGCAGCCTAAACTACAATGAGCAGTTCTTC. Translation gives CASSLNYNEQFF.

This clonotype was recorded at least ten times. This chain links TRBV5-1 with TRBJ2-2; no clear D gene. V was pared by 4 bases and J by 0 bases, with 7 bases between. Germline V gives CDR1 SGHRS, CDR2 YFSETQ. The CDR3 is made up of 14 amino acids. CDR3 in amino acids: CASSITANTGELFF. The CDR3 nucleotides are TGCGCCAGCAGCATCACCGCGAACACCGGGGAGCTGTTTTTT.

Ten or more counts support this clonotype. This chain joins TRBV19 and TRBJ1-6; TRBD1 aligns across 7 bases. The V gene's germline CDR1 is LNHDA and CDR2 SQIVND (reference sequence). V was clipped by 7 bases and J by 9 bases; unmatched bases: 9. The CDR3 extends over 14 amino acids. The CDR3 here is CASTHRGRGSPLHF. CDR3 DNA sequence: TGTGCCAGTACCCACAGGGGAAGGGGTTCACCCCTCCACTTT.

In its sample, this clonotype was seen many times. The CDR3 loop reads CASSLGPSTDTQYF. The CDR3 nucleotides are TGTGCCAGCAGTTTAGGCCCTTCCACAGATACGCAGTATTTT. The chain carries TRBV12-3 or TRBV12-4 and TRBJ2-3; D unresolved. The V and J ends lost 1 base and 2 bases respectively, with 7 bases between them. This CDR3 has 14 residues.

This clonotype was counted at least ten times. V and J are TRBV28 and TRBJ2-1, with 7 bases identical to TRBD1. Germline loops: CDR1 MDHEN, CDR2 SYDVKM. There are 13 residues in the CDR3. V lost 5 bases, J lost 9 bases, and 7 bases stayed unmatched. DNA for the CDR3: TGTGCCAGCAGTACCCTACAGGGGTCTGAGCAGTTCTTC. It translates to CASSTLQGSEQFF.

There are a few counts of this clonotype. The DNA of the CDR3 is TGTGCCGGGGGGATGGCCTACGAGCAGTACTTC. Amino acids: CAGGMAYEQYF. The chain has TRBV2 and TRBJ2-7; a weak D match, TRBD2 (6 bases). The CDR3 contains 11 residues. V lost 11 bases to trimming and J lost 2 bases, with 10 bases between them. The germline V gene has CDR1 SNHLY and CDR2 FYNNEI.

This clonotype has more than one count but fewer than ten. The rearrangement links TRBV3-1 to TRBJ1-1; possible D gene TRBD1, 5 bases. Germline CDR1 LGHDT, CDR2 YNNKEL (reference sequence). The CDR3 has 13 amino acids. V was trimmed by 3 bases and J by 7 bases, leaving 12 bases between them. The CDR3 nucleotides read TGTGCCAGCAGCCAGGGGGATCTCCTTGAAGCTTTCTTT. Protein sequence: CASSQGDLLEAFF.

This clonotype was observed many times. CDR3 bases: TGCAGTGCCCGCCTCCCGTCCAACAATGAGCAGTTCTTC. It is translated as CSARLPSNNEQFF. V gene TRBV20-1 combines with J gene TRBJ2-1; D uncertain. Trimming removed 6 bases at V and 5 bases at J, with 14 bases between. CDR1 is DFQATT, CDR2 SNEGSKA, per germline (reference sequence). The CDR3 has 13 residues.

This clonotype was observed many times. The gene calls are TRBV7-6 and TRBJ2-1, with 8 bases matching TRBD1. The germline gives CDR1 SGHVS, CDR2 FNYEAQ. With 3 bases clipped from V and 6 bases from J, the junction kept 4 bases outside the gene matches. This CDR3 spans 14 amino acids. Here the CDR3 DNA reads TGTGCCAGCAGCTTCGGGACAGGTCCCAATGAGCAGTTCTTC. Amino acid sequence: CASSFGTGPNEQFF.

This rearrangement joins TRBV11-3 to TRBJ2-3; perhaps TRBD2 as D (5 bases). The length of the CDR3 is 13 residues. V lost 4 bases and J lost 2, with 7 bases in between. Germline CDR1 reads SGHNT; CDR2 reads YENEEA. CDR3 DNA sequence: TGTGCCAGCAGCTCGGGGTTCACAGATACGCAGTATTTT. Residues: CASSSGFTDTQYF.

CDR3 loop: CASSLQGGYTEAFF. CDR3 bases: TGTGCCAGCAGCTTACAGGGAGGGTACACTGAAGCTTTCTTT. The rearrangement links TRBV7-2 to TRBJ1-1; D may be TRBD1 (5 bases). This CDR3 is built from 14 residues. Germline V gives CDR1 SGHTA, CDR2 FQGNSA. The V end lost 2 bases, the J end lost 3 bases, and 10 bases lay between the germline ends.

This clonotype appeared many times. The rearrangement joins TRBV28 to TRBJ2-7, with TRBD2 matching 9 bases. This CDR3 region has 14 residues. Germline CDR1 MDHEN, CDR2 SYDVKM. The trim removed 6 bases at V and 8 bases at J, leaving 11 bases unmatched. In DNA form, the CDR3 reads TGTGCCAGCAGAACCTCGCTAGCGGGGATGAAGCAGTACTTC. It encodes CASRTSLAGMKQYF.

This clonotype was seen repeatedly, ten times or more. The genes are TRBV20-1 and TRBJ2-2, with D unresolved. The CDR3 totals 15 residues. V shed 6 bases and J shed 0 bases, with 14 bases lying between them. The germline CDR1 and CDR2 sequences are DFQATT and SNEGSKA (reference sequence). The CDR3 spells CSASRTEANTGELFF. The CDR3, as DNA: TGCAGTGCCTCTCGGACCGAAGCGAACACCGGGGAGCTGTTTTTT.

This clonotype has only one observation. This sequence joins TRBV7-2 and TRBJ2-1; D may be TRBD2 (7 bases). Per the germline V gene, CDR1 is SGHTA and CDR2 is FQGNSA. Trimming left V 5 bases short and J 6 bases short, with 17 bases between. The CDR3 spans 15 residues. The CDR3, as DNA: TGTGCCAGCAGCCCGGGGGGCGGGGGCTCCAATGAGCAGTTCTTC. Protein: CASSPGGGGSNEQFF. Combining the CDR3 with reference TRBV7-2 and TRBJ2-1 gives the whole variable domain GAGVSQSPSNKVTEKGKDVELRCDPISGHTALYWYRQSLGQGLEFLIYFQGNSAPDKSGLPSDRFSAERTGGSVSTLTIQRTQQEDSAVYLCASSPGGGGSNEQFFGPGTRLTVL.

This clonotype was detected only a few times. The chain employs TRBV4-1 and TRBJ2-2; 7 bases map to TRBD1. V shed 0 bases, J shed 0 bases, and the junction held 1 base outside the gene matches. In germline, CDR1 is MGHRA, CDR2 YSYEKL. The CDR3 runs to 16 residues. The CDR3: CASSQETGSNTGELFF. The CDR3 DNA is TGCGCCAGCAGCCAAGAGACAGGGTCGAACACCGGGGAGCTGTTTTTT.

Ten or more counts support this clonotype. The chain employs TRBV27 and TRBJ1-1, with unresolved D. V lost 3 bases and J 1 base, leaving 6 bases between the germline ends. Germline CDR1 reads MNHEY; CDR2 reads SMNVEV (reference sequence). The CDR3 covers 13 residues. CDR3 sequence (DNA): TGTGCCAGCAGTTTGAGTAGGAACACTGAAGCTTTCTTT. Translated, it gives CASSLSRNTEAFF.